Listed here is a single TCR beta chain. The target antigen is unknown. This sample stems from a study of T cell responses to AZD1222 COVID-19 vaccine. Study-wide results and caveats: Repertoire sampling occurred only after the peak T cell response. White British people made up most donors, females outnumbered males, and clonal diversity was possibly underestimated.

Assay: immunoSEQ multiplex PCR; the TCRdb copy retains only in-frame clones and omits some. The sample lists under 150,000 clones; 88% were seen once. V trimming: 1 base; J trimming: 1 base; junction bases outside the gene matches: 10. This CDR3 has 18 amino acids. Germline V lookup: CDR1 LNHNV, CDR2 YYDKDF (reference sequence). This TCR derives from an adult who received the AZD1222 COVID-19 vaccine. The sequenced sample was peripheral blood, obtained 28 days after the second AZD1222 dose. The V and J genes are TRBV15 and TRBJ2-7, with 10 bases matching TRBD1. The CDR3 spells CATSRAYPGQGFSYEQYF. The CDR3 DNA sequence: TGTGCCACCAGCAGAGCTTATCCGGGACAGGGGTTTTCCTACGAGCAGTACTTC.